This T cell receptor (beta chain) was observed in a study of response to subunit inactivated influenza vaccine. Overall study results and limits: Every seasonal influenza vaccination brings in few new T cells, the authors suggested.

TCRdb called the RT-PCR reads again in MiXCR, with one record for every CDR3 protein. The profile shows roughly 460,000 distinct CDR3 sequences, roughly 9.7% of them singletons. In its sample, this clonotype was seen a few times. Its antigen is still unknown. The starting material was PBMCs from blood, obtained 40 to 50 days after vaccination. This clonotype was obtained from a man aged 45 to 65 who received an inactivated influenza vaccine.

The CDR3 here is CASSLGVGSSKETQYF. CDR3 in DNA: TGTGCCAGCAGCTTAGGTGTGGGGAGCTCTAAGGAGACCCAGTACTTC. The V gene is TRBV7-6, the J gene TRBJ2-5; possibly TRBD2 for D (5 bases). This CDR3 has 16 residues. V was shortened by 1 base and J by 5 bases, with 17 bases between the two germline ends. CDR1 and CDR2 from the germline V gene are SGHVS and FNYEAQ.